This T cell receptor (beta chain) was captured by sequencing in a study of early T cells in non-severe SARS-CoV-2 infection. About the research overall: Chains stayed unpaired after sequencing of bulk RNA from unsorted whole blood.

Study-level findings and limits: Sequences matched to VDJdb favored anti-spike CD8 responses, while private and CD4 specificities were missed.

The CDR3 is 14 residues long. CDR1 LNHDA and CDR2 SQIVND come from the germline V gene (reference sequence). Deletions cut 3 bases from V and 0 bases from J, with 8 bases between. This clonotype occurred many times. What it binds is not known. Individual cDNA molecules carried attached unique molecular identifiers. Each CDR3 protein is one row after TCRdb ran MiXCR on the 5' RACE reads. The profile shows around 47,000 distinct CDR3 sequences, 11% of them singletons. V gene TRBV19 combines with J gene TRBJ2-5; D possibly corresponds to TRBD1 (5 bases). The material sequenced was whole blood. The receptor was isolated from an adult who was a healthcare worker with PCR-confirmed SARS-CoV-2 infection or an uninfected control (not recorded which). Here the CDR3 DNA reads TGTGCCAGTAGTATCGACAGAAACCAAGAGACCCAGTACTTC. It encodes CASSIDRNQETQYF.